This T cell receptor (beta chain) originates from a study of chronic HIV infection and antiretroviral therapy. The sample holds a few counts of this clonotype. TCRdb re-derived calls from the 5' RACE reads in MiXCR, one entry per CDR3 protein. The profile shows 40,000 to 50,000 distinct CDR3 sequences, about 18% of them singletons. There are 16 residues in the CDR3. Per the germline V gene, CDR1 is SEHNR and CDR2 is FQNEAQ (reference sequence). Trimming removed 3 bases at V and 0 bases at J, with 11 bases between. What was sequenced was peripheral blood. The chain links TRBV7-9 to TRBJ1-4, with D maybe TRBD1 (6 bases). The clonotype comes from an adult who had HIV and had not received antiretroviral therapy, or was an uninfected healthy control (not recorded which). CDR3 sequence: CASSFGQHATNEKLFF. CDR3 nucleotides: TGTGCCAGCAGCTTTGGACAGCATGCAACTAATGAAAAACTGTTTTTT.